This T cell receptor (beta chain) comes out of a study of Ad26.COV2.S vaccination and SARS-CoV-2 variants (dated by TCRdb to 2020 to 2023). General notes on the study: Donors in the vaccine arm were drawn from COV1001, a multicentre, randomized, double-blind, placebo-controlled phase I-IIa trial testing Ad26.COV2.S in healthy adults. TCRbeta repertoire sequencing was used to assess the specificity and breadth of SARS-CoV-2-reactive T cell receptors after Ad26.COV2.S vaccination. Dosing of Ad26.COV2.S was intramuscular, at either 5x10^10 or 1x10^11 viral particles, delivered as one shot or as two shots spaced 56 days apart. Trial participants were randomized into five groups of five: low-dose or high-dose Ad26.COV2.S given once or twice, or placebo on both occasions. Investigators remained blinded to trial group allocation during experiments and outcome assessment. The TCR-sequenced set comprised roughly 30 samples: some 20 Ad26.COV2.S vaccine recipients, 5 placebo recipients and 8 SARS-CoV-2 convalescent individuals. What the research found in general, with its limitations: It was noted by the authors that total T cell responses may have been underestimated by the TCR breadth and depth analyses. Vaccine and placebo recipients had similar non-spike TCR breadth, a finding consistent with the vaccine containing only spike. Comparing responses between vaccine doses or regimens was not something the study was powered to do. Ad26.COV2.S recipients had higher spike-specific TCR breadth than placebo recipients (P = 0.0014). After vaccination, substantial breadth of spike-specific CD8+ and CD4+ T cell responses was reported.

The CDR3 goes from the cysteine to the phenylalanine over 16 residues. Only the CDR3 portion is preserved as DNA: 48 bases, with reading frame beginning at the first base. The germline V gene encodes CDR1 SGHAT and CDR2 FQNNGV. Cut back by 2 bases and 0 bases, the V and J ends lie 11 bases apart. Notes on this clone: Which antigen it targets is not known. No base quality values were provided; no much bigger clone lies one nucleotide off.

The sample's treatment or condition label, in plain terms: roughly 19 received Ad26.COV2.S at low or high dose, single or two shots; roughly five received placebo; per-sample allocation not given. Repertoires of vaccine and placebo recipients were sequenced from samples taken on day 63 after the first injection. Cohort 1b enrolled roughly 25 adults aged 18-55 years at a single site in Boston, USA, between 29 July and 7 August 2020. Ad26.COV2.S consisted of a replication-incompetent adenovirus type 26 vector by which a prefusion-stabilized SARS-CoV-2 spike protein from the original Wuhan strain was expressed. TCRbeta CDR3 regions were sequenced with the immunoSEQ Assay. After extraction, genomic DNA underwent amplification by bias-controlled multiplex PCR, followed by high-throughput sequencing. On the authors' methods: Collapsing and filtering of sequences were performed to quantify the absolute abundance of each unique TCRbeta CDR3 region. T cell fraction was estimated by normalizing TCRbeta template counts to usable DNA, which was measured by amplifying reference genes present in all nucleated cells. Repertoire TCRs were annotated as SARS-CoV-2-specific when V gene, CDR3 amino acid sequence and J gene were exactly matched to a known reactive TCR set. The reference SARS-CoV-2 TCR set was obtained from MIRA and was filtered for enrichment in COVID-19-positive ImmuneCODE repertoires, whereby public or cross-reactive TCRs were removed. Drawing on the MIRA antigens, annotated TCRs were analysed further at the level of specific ORF or position within ORF. Breadth was defined as the number of annotated unique rearrangements divided by the total number of unique productive rearrangements, and depth was defined as the summed frequency of the annotated unique rearrangements. Two-sided Wilcoxon rank-sum tests were used to compare TCR breadth between groups. TCRdb retrieved this table from immuneACCESS and kept in-frame rearrangements only. Not all clones are present; in checked studies, unresolved V genes account for under half, and no reason is known for the remainder. V, J and clone size reflect that table, while D and trimming were determined from the DNA. Recorded for this sample are 360,000 or so clones; 87% of them occurred a single time. Together, the top ten hold roughly 3.1% of the sample.

The sequence links TRBV11-2 to TRBJ2-1; no D gene can be assigned with confidence. The input for sequencing was peripheral blood, taken in a trial of Ad26.COV2.S vaccine versus placebo. The TCR originated in a person between 18 and 65 years old who received the Ad26.COV2.S COVID-19 vaccine or a placebo. The sequence in DNA is TGTGCCAGCAGCTTAAACGTCGGCCTCTCCTACAATGAGCAGTTCTTC. Its product reads: CASSLNVGLSYNEQFF. This CDR3, with the reference TRBV11-2 and TRBJ2-1 proteins standing in past its ends, gives the full variable domain EAGVAQSPRYKIIEKRQSVAFWCNPISGHATLYWYQQILGQGPKLLIQFQNNGVVDDSQLPKDRFSAERLKGVDSTLKIQPAKLEDSAVYLCASSLNVGLSYNEQFFGPGTRLTVL.